This TCR beta chain was recorded in a study of beta chain features in type 1 diabetes. Study results and limitations: In the patient group, naive, central memory and Treg TCRB repertoires seemed more alike than in the healthy donor group. When Type 1 diabetes patients were examined, their TCRB CDR3s proved moderately but significantly shorter in all four CD4+ subsets. The VDJ junctions of type 1 diabetes patients carried fewer insertions and more deletions.

In all sorted populations, purity surpassed 95%. Comment on this clone: What it recognizes is unknown.

V lost 0 bases and J lost 0, with 10 bases in between. Germline-derived CDR1 and CDR2 are SGHRS and YFSETQ. This CDR3 has 15 amino acids. Since all of the isolated RNA was reverse transcribed, expressed TCRB transcripts were what got sequenced. The data were produced by immunoSEQ multiplex PCR, yet TCRdb's version contains in-frame clones alone and is incomplete. This sample carries 300,000 or so clones, 7% to 9% of them seen once, and the ten largest clones take 0.44%. The V and J genes are TRBV5-1 and TRBJ2-7; D is tentatively TRBD1 or TRBD2 (5 bases each). The TCR was taken from a woman aged 18-29 years in good health. Sequenced input: central memory CD4+ T cells from blood. The CDR3 nucleotides read TGCGCCAGCAGCTTGGGGGACCTTAGCTCCTACGAGCAGTACTTC. Amino acids: CASSLGDLSSYEQYF.